Each of the 17 T cell receptor beta chains below was sequenced from the same sample in a study of beta chain features in type 1 diabetes. Expressed TCRB transcripts got sequenced, as all isolated RNA was reverse transcribed. The protocol was immunoSEQ multiplex PCR, while the TCRdb copy is restricted to in-frame clones and leaves out a portion. The data contain 300,000 to 350,000 clones, about 15% of them seen just once; the ten biggest clones take up about 6.6%. The sequenced sample consisted of central memory CD4+ T cells from blood. Every receptor here comes from a man aged 25 to 40 in good health.

The chain joins TRBV29-1 to TRBJ2-1; D unresolved. The CDR3 length is 16 residues. Trimming cost V 2 bases and J 0 bases, with 14 bases left between them. Germline values: CDR1 SQVTM, CDR2 ANQGSEA. The CDR3 DNA reads TGCAGCGTTGAATTCGTGGGTCTCCGCTCCTACAATGAGCAGTTCTTC. Translating it yields CSVEFVGLRSYNEQFF.

This clone was counted between two and nine times. A far larger clone is a single base away, which makes a read error likely. The sample holds other DNA sequences that translate to the same CDR3. V usage is TRBV23-1 and J usage is TRBJ1-2; no firm D call. TRBV23-1 is known as an ORF, though its function is uncertain. Trimming left V 2 bases short and J 0 bases short, with 10 bases between. The CDR3 length is 15 residues. In DNA, the CDR3 is TGCGCCAGCAGTCAAAACAGAGTAGCTAACTATGGCTACACCTTC. As protein: CASSQNRVANYGYTF.

This clone was detected only a few times. The V call is TRBV7-8, the J call TRBJ1-2; no clear D gene. V dropped 2 bases and J dropped 0 bases, with 10 bases sitting between them. Germline loops: CDR1 SGHVS, CDR2 FQNEAQ. The CDR3 runs 15 residues. The CDR3 DNA is TGTGCCAGCAGCTTATTCGACGCCTCTAACTATGGCTACACCTTC. Protein product: CASSLFDASNYGYTF.

DNA for the CDR3: TGTGCCAGCAGCTTAGGGTACCGAGGCAGGGAGACCCAGTACTTC. Protein: CASSLGYRGRETQYF. The gene calls are TRBV7-6 and TRBJ2-5; no clear D. V lost 1 base and J 5 bases, leaving 14 bases between the germline ends. CDR3 length equals 15 residues. CDR1 and CDR2 from the germline V gene are SGHVS and FNYEAQ.

This clone was observed a single time. The chain has TRBV4-2 and TRBJ2-2; tentatively, D is TRBD1 (6 bases). This CDR3 is 16 amino acids long. The V end lost 4 bases, the J end lost 4 bases, and 16 bases lay between the germline ends. Germline V gene sequence: CDR1 LGHNA, CDR2 YNFKEQ. The CDR3 DNA is TGTGCCAGCAGCCGGTCCCGGGACATATTCACCGGGGAGCTGTTTTTT. Its protein product is CASSRSRDIFTGELFF.

This clone was counted a few times. The chain has TRBV6-1 and TRBJ2-1, with D unresolved. CDR1 is MNHNS, CDR2 SASEGT, per germline. This CDR3 contains 14 residues. Trimming shortened V by 5 bases and J by 5 bases, and 13 bases separated the two germline ends. CDR3 in DNA: TGTGCCAGCAGTCCCTCATCTAGGGACAATGAGCAGTTCTTC. It is translated as CASSPSSRDNEQFF.

The chain recombines TRBV5-4 with TRBJ2-2, with 8 bases lining up with TRBD2. Germline CDR1 and CDR2: SGHNT and YYREEE (reference sequence). Trimming cost V 3 bases and J 4 bases; bases outside gene matches: 5. This CDR3 region has 15 residues. For the CDR3, the DNA is TGTGCCAGCAGCTCGGGACTAGTCGGCACCGGGGAGCTGTTTTTT. It specifies CASSSGLVGTGELFF.

This clone was detected only a few times. The rearrangement joins TRBV5-6 to TRBJ1-6, with a weak D call TRBD1 (6 bases). V lost 4 bases and J 2 bases, leaving 19 bases between the germline ends. Germline V lookup: CDR1 SGHDT, CDR2 YYEEEE. The CDR3 extends over 18 amino acids. In nucleotides, the CDR3 is TGTGCCAGCAGCCCGCAGTCGGGGGCGCGCACCTATAATTCACCCCTCCACTTT. It encodes CASSPQSGARTYNSPLHF. Variable domain in full (rest from reference TRBV5-6 and TRBJ1-6): DAGVTQSPTHLIKTRGQQVTLRCSPKSGHDTVSWYQQALGQGPQFIFQYYEEEERQRGNFPDRFSGHQFPNYSSELNVNALLLGDSALYLCASSPQSGARTYNSPLHFGNGTRLTVT.

The CDR3 is CASGLKWDGYTF. DNA of the CDR3: TGTGCTAGTGGTTTGAAGTGGGATGGCTACACCTTC. The J gene is TRBJ1-2, the V gene TRBV12-5; D is ambiguous. This CDR3 spans 12 amino acids. V lost 2 bases to trimming and J lost 6 bases, with 7 bases between them. The germline V gene has CDR1 LGHNT and CDR2 FRNRAP.

V and J are TRBV5-1 and TRBJ2-1; TRBD1 aligns across 9 bases. Trimming took 2 bases from V and 2 from J; bases not matched to a gene: 2. The germline CDR1 and CDR2 sequences are SGHRS and YFSETQ. CDR3 size: 15 residues. For the CDR3, the DNA is TGCGCCAGCAGCTTTGGGGACAGGGCCTACAATGAGCAGTTCTTC. Its translation: CASSFGDRAYNEQFF.

J is TRBJ1-2 and V is TRBV7-2, with a possible D match to TRBD1 (5 bases). Germline loops: CDR1 SGHTA, CDR2 FQGNSA. The CDR3 runs 13 residues. V lost 4 bases and J 8 bases, leaving 14 bases between the germline ends. The CDR3 DNA reads TGTGCCAGCAGCTCGGGGGTCAGGGACGGCTACACCTTC. Residues: CASSSGVRDGYTF. The variable domain in full, with the rest retrieved from reference TRBV7-2 and TRBJ1-2, is GAGVSQSPSNKVTEKGKDVELRCDPISGHTALYWYRQSLGQGLEFLIYFQGNSAPDKSGLPSDRFSAERTGGSVSTLTIQRTQQEDSAVYLCASSSGVRDGYTFGSGTRLTVV.

The chain links TRBV9 to TRBJ2-5; the D is unclear. The germline CDR1 and CDR2 sequences are SGDLS and YYNGEE. The V end lost 4 bases, the J end lost 5 bases, and 21 bases lay between the germline ends. This CDR3 is 16 amino acids long. CDR3 coding DNA: TGTGCCAGCAGCCCTCTGTTGGGAAGGGTTGGGGAGACCCAGTACTTC. Protein product: CASSPLLGRVGETQYF.

This clone has a count of ten or more. The chain joins TRBV2 to TRBJ2-5; 7 bases line up with TRBD1. The CDR3 extends over 13 amino acids. Germline V gives CDR1 SNHLY, CDR2 FYNNEI. V lost 7 bases, J lost 1 base, and 3 bases stayed unmatched. The CDR3 region is CASTRDSQETQYF. CDR3 sequence (DNA): TGTGCCAGCACCCGGGACAGCCAAGAGACCCAGTACTTC.

This clone was seen more than once but under ten times. The chain has TRBV27 and TRBJ2-3, with TRBD2 matching 9 bases. Germline assignment: CDR1 MNHEY and CDR2 SMNVEV (reference sequence). The CDR3 contains 17 residues. J gave up 6 bases and V 5 bases, and 15 bases lay outside the gene matches. The CDR3 sequence: CASSSLAGLTGGDTQYF. CDR3 coding DNA: TGTGCCAGCAGTAGCCTAGCGGGATTAACGGGCGGGGATACGCAGTATTTT.

Only a few counts were recorded for this clone. The CDR3 loop reads CASRPDRGTYNEQFF. The CDR3 bases are TGCGCCAGCAGACCCGACAGGGGGACCTACAATGAGCAGTTCTTC. This chain links TRBV10-2 with TRBJ2-1, with 9 nucleotides matching TRBD1. CDR1 is WSHSY and CDR2 is SAAADI in the germline V gene. J was trimmed by 2 bases and V by 6 bases; bases with no gene match: 5. The length of the CDR3 is 15 residues.

The genes are TRBV2 and TRBJ2-6; 8 nucleotides line up with TRBD2. V trimming: 6 bases; J trimming: 0 bases; junction bases outside the gene matches: 4. The CDR3 loop spans 16 amino acids. Germline V gene lookup returns CDR1 SNHLY and CDR2 FYNNEI. The CDR3 region is CASRLAENSGANVLTF. CDR3 sequence (DNA): TGTGCCAGCAGACTAGCGGAAAACTCTGGGGCCAACGTCCTGACTTTC.

This clone was counted between two and nine times. The chain is built from TRBV11-2 and TRBJ1-4; D unresolved. The CDR3 covers 13 residues. Trimming left V 5 bases short and J 11 bases short, with 15 bases between. The germline V gene encodes CDR1 SGHAT and CDR2 FQNNGV. CDR3 in amino acids: CASSALGLGKLFF. CDR3 DNA: TGTGCCAGCAGCGCTCTCGGTTTGGGGAAACTGTTTTTT.